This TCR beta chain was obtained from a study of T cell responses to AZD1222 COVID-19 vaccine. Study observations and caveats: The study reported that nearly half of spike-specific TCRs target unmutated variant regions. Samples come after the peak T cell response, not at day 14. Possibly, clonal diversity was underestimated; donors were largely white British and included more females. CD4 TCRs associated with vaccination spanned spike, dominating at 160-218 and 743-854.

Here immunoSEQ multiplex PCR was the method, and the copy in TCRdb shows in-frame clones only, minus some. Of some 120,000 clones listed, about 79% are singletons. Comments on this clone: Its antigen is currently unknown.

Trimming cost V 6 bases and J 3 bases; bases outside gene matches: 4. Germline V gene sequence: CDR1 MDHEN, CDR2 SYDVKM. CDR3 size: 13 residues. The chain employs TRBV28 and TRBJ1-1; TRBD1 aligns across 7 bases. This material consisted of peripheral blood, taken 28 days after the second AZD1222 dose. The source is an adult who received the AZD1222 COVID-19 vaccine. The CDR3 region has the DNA TGTGCCAGCAGCCTCACAGGGGACACTGAAGCTTTCTTT. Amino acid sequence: CASSLTGDTEAFF.